This TCR beta chain was sequenced in a study of blood T cell repertoires in COVID-19. Clones were sequenced by immunoSEQ multiplex PCR, and TCRdb holds only the in-frame ones, with some missing. The table lists 45,000 to 50,000 clones, more than 80% of them singletons. This CDR3 is built from 16 residues. V shed 4 bases and J shed 4 bases, with 17 bases lying between them. Germline loops: CDR1 MGHRA, CDR2 YSYEKL. The sequencing sample was made of peripheral blood. This chain connects TRBV4-1 to TRBJ2-1; D possibly corresponds to TRBD2 (5 bases). This TCR came from an elderly man in a cohort sampled during active COVID-19. CDR3: CASSPVSGLPYNEQFF. The CDR3 DNA is TGCGCCAGCAGCCCTGTCTCGGGGTTACCTTACAATGAGCAGTTCTTC.